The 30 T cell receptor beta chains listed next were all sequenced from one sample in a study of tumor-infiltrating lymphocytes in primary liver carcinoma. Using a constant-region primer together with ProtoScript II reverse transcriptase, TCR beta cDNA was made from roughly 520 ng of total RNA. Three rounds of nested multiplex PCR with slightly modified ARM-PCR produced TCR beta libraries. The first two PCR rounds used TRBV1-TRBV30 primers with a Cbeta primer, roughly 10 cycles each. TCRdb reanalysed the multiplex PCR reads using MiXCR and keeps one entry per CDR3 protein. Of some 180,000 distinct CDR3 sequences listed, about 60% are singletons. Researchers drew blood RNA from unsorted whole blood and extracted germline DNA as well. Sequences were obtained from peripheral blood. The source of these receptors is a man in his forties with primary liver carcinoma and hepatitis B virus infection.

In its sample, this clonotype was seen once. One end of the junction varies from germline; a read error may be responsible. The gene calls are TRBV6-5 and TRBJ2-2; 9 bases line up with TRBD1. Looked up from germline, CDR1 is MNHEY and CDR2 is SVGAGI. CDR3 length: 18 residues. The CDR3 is CTSSYSSPGQGWAGELFF. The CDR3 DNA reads TGTACCAGCAGTTACTCCTCGCCGGGACAGGGATGGGCCGGGGAGCTGTTTTTT.

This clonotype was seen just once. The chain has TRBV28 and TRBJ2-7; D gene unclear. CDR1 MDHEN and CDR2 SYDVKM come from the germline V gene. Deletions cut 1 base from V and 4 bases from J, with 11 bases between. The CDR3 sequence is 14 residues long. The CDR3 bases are TGTGCCAGCAGTTTATTTTCCAGTGGGTACGAGCAGTACTTC. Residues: CASSLFSSGYEQYF.

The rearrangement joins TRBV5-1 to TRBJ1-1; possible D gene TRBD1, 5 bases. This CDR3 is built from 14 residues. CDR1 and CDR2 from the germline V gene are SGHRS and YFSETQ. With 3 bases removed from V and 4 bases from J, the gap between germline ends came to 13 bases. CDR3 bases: TGCGCCAGCAGCTCCGGACAAGAGGGCACTGAAGCTTTCTTT. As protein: CASSSGQEGTEAFF. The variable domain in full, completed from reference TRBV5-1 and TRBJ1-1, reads KAGVTQTPRYLIKTRGQQVTLSCSPISGHRSVSWYQQTPGQGLQFLFEYFSETQRNKGNFPGRFSGRQFSNSRSEMNVSTLELGDSALYLCASSSGQEGTEAFFGQGTRLTVV.

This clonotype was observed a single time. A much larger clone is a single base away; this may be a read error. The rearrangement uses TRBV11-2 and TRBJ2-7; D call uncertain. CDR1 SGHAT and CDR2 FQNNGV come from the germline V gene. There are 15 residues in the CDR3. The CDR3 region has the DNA TGTGCCAGCAGCTTAGTTCCGGAGAGCTCCTACGGGCAGTACTTC. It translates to CASSLVPESSYGQYF.

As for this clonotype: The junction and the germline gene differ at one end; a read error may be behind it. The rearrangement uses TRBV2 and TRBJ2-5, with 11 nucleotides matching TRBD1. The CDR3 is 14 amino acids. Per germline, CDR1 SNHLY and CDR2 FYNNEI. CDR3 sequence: CASSGTGGRETKYF. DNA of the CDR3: TGTGCCAGCAGCGGGACAGGGGGAAGAGAGACCAAGTACTTC.

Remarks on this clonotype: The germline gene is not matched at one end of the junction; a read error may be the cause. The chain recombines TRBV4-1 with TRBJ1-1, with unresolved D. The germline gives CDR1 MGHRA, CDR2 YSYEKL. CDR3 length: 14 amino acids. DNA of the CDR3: TGCGCCAGCAGCCAAGATGAAGGGAACAATGAAGCTTTCTTT. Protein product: CASSQDEGNNEAFF.

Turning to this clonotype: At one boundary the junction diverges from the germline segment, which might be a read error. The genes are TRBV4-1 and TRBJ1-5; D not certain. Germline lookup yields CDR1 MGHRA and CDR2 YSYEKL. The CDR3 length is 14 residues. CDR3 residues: CPSSQEAENQPQHF. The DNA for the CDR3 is TGCCCCAGCAGCCAAGAGGCGGAGAATCAGCCCCAGCATTTT.

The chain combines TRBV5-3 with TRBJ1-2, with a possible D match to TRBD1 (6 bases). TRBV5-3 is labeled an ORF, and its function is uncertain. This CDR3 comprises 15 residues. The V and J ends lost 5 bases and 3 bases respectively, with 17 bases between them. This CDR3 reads CARRLGRDTYYGYTF. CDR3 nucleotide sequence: TGTGCCAGAAGACTAGGCCGGGACACGTACTATGGCTACACCTTC.

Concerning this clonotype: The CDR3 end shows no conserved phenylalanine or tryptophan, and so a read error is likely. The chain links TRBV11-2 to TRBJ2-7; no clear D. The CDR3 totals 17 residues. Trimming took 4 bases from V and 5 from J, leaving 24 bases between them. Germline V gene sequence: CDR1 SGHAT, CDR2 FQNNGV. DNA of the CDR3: TGTGCCAGCAGCTGTACCCCTTGGGCTACCCTTCGGAACGAGCAGTACCTC. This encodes CASSCTPWATLRNEQYL.

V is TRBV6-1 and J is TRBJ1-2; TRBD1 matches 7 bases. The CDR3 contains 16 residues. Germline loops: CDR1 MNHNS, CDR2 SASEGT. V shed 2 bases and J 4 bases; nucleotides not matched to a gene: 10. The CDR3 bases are TGTGCCAGCAGTGAACAAGGAGGGGGCCGGTCCTATGGCTACACCTTC. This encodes CASSEQGGGRSYGYTF.

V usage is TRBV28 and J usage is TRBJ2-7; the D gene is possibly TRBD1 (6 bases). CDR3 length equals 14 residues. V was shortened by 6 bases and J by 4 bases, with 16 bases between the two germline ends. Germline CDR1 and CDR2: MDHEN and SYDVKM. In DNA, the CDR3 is TGTGCCAGCAGCCCACAGGGCCTGTTATACGAGCAGTACTTC. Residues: CASSPQGLLYEQYF.

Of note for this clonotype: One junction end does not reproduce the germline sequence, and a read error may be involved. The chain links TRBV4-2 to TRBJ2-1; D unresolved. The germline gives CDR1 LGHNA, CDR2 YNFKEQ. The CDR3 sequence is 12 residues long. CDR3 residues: CASGQDPYEQFF. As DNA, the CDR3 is TGTGCCAGCGGCCAAGATCCGTATGAGCAGTTCTTC.

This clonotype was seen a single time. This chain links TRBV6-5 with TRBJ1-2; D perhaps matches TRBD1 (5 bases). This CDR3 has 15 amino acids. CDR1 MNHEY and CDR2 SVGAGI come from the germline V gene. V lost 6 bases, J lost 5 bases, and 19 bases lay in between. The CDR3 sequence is CASRSPRTKEYGYTF. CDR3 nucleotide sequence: TGTGCCAGCAGGTCACCTCGGACAAAGGAGTATGGCTACACCTTC.

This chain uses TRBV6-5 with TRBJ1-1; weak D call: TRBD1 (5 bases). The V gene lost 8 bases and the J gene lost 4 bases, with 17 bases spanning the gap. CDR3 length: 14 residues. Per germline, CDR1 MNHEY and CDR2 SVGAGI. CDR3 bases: TGTGCCAGCGGTTCCCCGGGACGGTCCACTGAAGCTTTCTTT. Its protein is CASGSPGRSTEAFF.

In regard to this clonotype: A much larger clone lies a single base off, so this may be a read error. CDR3 sequence (DNA): TGCAGCGTCCGGACTAGCGGGAGACCTCAGAGCTCCTACAATGGGCAGTTCTTC. Its translation is CSVRTSGRPQSSYNGQFF. The chain joins TRBV29-1 to TRBJ2-1, with 13 bases lining up with TRBD2. CDR3 length equals 18 residues. Germline V gene lookup returns CDR1 SQVTM and CDR2 ANQGSEA.

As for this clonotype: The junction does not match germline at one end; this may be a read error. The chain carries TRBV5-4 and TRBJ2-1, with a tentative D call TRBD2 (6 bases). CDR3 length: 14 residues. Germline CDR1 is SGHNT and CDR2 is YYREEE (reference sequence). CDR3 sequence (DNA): TGTGCCAGCAGCTCGCCGGGACGCGGGAATGAGCTGTTCTTC. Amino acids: CASSSPGRGNELFF.

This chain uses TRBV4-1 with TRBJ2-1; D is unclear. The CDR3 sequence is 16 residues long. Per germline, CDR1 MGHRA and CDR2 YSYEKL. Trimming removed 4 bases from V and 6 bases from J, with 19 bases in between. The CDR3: CASSLILGLSGNEQFF. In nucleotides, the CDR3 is TGCGCCAGCAGCCTCATCCTCGGGCTGTCGGGCAATGAGCAGTTCTTC.

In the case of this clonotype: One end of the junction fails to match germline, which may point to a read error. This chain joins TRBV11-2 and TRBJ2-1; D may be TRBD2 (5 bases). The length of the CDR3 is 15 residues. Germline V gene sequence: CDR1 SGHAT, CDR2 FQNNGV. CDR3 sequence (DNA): TGTGCCAGCAGCCCCAACAGCGGAACTTACAATGGGCAGTCCTTC. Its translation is CASSPNSGTYNGQSF. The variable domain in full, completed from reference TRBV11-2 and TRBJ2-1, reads EAGVAQSPRYKIIEKRQSVAFWCNPISGHATLYWYQQILGQGPKLLIQFQNNGVVDDSQLPKDRFSAERLKGVDSTLKIQPAKLEDSAVYLCASSPNSGTYNGQSFGPGTRLTVL.

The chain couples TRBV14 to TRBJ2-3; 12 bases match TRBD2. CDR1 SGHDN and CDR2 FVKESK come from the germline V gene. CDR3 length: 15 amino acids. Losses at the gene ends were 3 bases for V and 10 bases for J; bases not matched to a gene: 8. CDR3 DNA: TGTGCCAGCAGCCAGACTCCTAGCGGGAGGGTTGCGCAGTATTTT. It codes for CASSQTPSGRVAQYF. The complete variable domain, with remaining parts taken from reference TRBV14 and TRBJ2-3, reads EAGVTQFPSHSVIEKGQTVTLRCDPISGHDNLYWYRRVMGKEIKFLLHFVKESKQDESGMPNNRFLAERTGGTYSTLKVQPAELEDSGVYFCASSQTPSGRVAQYFGPGTRLTVL.

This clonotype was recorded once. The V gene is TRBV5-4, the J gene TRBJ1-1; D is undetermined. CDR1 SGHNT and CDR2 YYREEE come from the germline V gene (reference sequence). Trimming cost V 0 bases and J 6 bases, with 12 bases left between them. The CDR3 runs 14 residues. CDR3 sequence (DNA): TGTGCCAGCAGCTTGGACGGGGAGACCCCTGAAGCTTTCTTT. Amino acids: CASSLDGETPEAFF.

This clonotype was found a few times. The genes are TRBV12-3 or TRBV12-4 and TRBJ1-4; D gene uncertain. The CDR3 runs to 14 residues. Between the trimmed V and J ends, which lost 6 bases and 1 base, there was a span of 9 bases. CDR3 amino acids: CASSPGLTNEKLFF. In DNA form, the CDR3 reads TGTGCCAGCAGCCCGGGTCTAACTAATGAAAAACTGTTTTTT.

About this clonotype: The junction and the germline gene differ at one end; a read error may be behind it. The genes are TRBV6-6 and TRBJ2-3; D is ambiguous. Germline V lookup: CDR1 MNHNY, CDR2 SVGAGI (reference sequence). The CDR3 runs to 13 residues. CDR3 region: CVSIGPYTDTQYF. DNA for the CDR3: TGTGTCAGCATAGGGCCGTATACAGATACGCAGTATTTT.

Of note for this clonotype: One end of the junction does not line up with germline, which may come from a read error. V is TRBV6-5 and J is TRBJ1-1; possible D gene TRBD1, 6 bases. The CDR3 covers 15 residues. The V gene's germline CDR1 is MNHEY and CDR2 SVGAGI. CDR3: CASTLGGGGGTDAFF. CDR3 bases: TGTGCCAGCACTTTAGGAGGGGGTGGGGGCACTGATGCTTTCTTT.

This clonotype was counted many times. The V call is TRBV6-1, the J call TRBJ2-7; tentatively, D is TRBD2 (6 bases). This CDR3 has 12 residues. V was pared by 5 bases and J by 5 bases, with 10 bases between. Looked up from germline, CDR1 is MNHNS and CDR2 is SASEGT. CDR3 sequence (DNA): TGTGCCAGCAGTTCCCGGGAGCACGAGCAGTACTTC. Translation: CASSSREHEQYF.

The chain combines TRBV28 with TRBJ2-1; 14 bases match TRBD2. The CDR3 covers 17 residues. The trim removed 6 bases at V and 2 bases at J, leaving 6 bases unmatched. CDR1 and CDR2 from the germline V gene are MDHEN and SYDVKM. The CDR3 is CASSFGLAGGTYNEQFF. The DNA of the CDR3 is TGTGCCAGCAGCTTCGGACTAGCGGGAGGAACCTACAATGAGCAGTTCTTC.

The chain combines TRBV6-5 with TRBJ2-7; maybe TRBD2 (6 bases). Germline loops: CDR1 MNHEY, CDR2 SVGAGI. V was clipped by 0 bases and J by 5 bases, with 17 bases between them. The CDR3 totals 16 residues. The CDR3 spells CASSYSVDVSGDEQYF. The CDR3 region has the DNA TGTGCCAGCAGTTACTCGGTAGACGTCTCGGGAGACGAGCAGTACTTC.

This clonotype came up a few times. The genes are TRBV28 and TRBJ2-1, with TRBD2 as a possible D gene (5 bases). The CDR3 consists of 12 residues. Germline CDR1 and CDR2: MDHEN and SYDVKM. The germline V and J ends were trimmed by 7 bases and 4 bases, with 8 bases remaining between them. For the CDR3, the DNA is TGTGCCAGCAAAGGAGGTTACAATGAGCAGTTCTTC. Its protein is CASKGGYNEQFF.

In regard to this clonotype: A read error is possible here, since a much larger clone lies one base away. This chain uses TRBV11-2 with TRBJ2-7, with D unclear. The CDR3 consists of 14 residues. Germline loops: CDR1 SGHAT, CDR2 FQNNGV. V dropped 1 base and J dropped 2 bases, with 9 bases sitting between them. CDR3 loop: CASSLGDMAYEQYF. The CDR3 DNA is TGTGCCAGCAGCTTAGGAGATATGGCCTACGAGCAGTACTTC.

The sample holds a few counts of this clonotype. Written as DNA, the CDR3 is TGTGCCAGCAGTTTCCATCAGGGGGCGGACACTGAAGCTTTCTTT. Protein product: CASSFHQGADTEAFF. This chain uses TRBV6-5 with TRBJ1-1; 8 bases are a match to TRBD1. Germline V CDR1 and CDR2: MNHEY, SVGAGI. The CDR3 is 15 amino acids. The trim removed 4 bases at V and 3 bases at J, leaving 7 bases unmatched.

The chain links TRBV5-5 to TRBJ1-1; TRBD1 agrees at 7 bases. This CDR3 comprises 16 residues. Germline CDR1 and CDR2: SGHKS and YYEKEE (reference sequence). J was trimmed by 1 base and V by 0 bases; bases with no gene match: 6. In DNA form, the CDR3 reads TGTGCCAGCAGCTTGGCTCCGACAGGGTGGAACACTGAAGCTTTCTTT. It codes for CASSLAPTGWNTEAFF.